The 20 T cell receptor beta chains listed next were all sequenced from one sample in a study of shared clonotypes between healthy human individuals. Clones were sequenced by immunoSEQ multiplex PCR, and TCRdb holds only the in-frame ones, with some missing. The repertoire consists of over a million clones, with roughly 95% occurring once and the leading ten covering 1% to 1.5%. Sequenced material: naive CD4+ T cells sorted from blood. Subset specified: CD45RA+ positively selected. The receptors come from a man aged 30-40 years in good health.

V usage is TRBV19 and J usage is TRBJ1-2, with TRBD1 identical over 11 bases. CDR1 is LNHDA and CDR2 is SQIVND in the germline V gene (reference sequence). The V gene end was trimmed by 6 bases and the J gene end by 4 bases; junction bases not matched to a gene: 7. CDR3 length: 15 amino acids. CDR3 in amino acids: CASRPDRGLAYGYTF. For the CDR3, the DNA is TGTGCCAGTAGGCCGGACAGGGGGCTTGCCTATGGCTACACCTTC.

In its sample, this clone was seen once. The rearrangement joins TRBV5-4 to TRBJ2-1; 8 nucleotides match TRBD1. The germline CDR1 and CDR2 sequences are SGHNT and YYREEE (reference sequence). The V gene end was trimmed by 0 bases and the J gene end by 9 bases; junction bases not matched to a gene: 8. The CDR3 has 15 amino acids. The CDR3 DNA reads TGTGCCAGCAGCTTGGCTTCAGGGGGCTTTAGTGAGCAGTTCTTC. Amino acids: CASSLASGGFSEQFF.

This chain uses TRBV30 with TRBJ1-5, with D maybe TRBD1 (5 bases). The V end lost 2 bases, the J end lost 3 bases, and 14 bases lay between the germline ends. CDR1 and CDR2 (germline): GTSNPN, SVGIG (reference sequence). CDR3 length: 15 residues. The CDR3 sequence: CAWSRFRDLNQPQHF. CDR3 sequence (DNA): TGTGCCTGGAGTCGCTTCCGGGACCTCAATCAGCCCCAGCATTTT.

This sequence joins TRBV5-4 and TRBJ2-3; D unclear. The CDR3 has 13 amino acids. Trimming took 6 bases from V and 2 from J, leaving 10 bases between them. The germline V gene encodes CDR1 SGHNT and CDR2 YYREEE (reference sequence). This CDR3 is CASKGRNTDTQYF. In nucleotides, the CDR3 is TGTGCCAGCAAAGGCAGAAACACAGATACGCAGTATTTT.

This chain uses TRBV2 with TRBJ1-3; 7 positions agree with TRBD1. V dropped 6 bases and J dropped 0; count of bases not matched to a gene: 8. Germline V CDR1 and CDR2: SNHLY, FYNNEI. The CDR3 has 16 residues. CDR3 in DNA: TGTGCCAGCAGCCTAAAGACAGGGACCTCTGGAAACACCATATATTTT. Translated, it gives CASSLKTGTSGNTIYF.

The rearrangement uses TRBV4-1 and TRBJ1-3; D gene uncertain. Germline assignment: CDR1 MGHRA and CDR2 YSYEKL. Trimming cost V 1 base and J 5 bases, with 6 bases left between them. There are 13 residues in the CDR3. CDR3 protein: CASSQVFRNTIYF. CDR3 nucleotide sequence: TGCGCCAGCAGCCAAGTGTTTAGAAACACCATATATTTT.

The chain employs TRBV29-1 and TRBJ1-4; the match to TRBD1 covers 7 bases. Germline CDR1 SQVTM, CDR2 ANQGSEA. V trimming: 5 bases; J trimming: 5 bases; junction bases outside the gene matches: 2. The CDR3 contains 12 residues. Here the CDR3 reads CSVLQGNEKLFF. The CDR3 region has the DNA TGCAGCGTTCTACAGGGGAATGAAAAACTGTTTTTT.

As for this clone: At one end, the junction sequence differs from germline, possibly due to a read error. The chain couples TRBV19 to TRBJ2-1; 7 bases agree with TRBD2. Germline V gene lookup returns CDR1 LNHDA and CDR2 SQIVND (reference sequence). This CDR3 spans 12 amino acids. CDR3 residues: CASSIGLAPPLF. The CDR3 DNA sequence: TGTGCCAGTAGTATAGGACTAGCCCCCCCCCTCTTC.

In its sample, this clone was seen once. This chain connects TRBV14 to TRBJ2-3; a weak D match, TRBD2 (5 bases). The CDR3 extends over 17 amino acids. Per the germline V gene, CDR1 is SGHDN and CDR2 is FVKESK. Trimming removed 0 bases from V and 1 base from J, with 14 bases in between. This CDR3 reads CASSQDPGGRRTDTQYF. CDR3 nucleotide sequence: TGTGCCAGCAGCCAAGATCCGGGCGGGCGGCGCACAGATACGCAGTATTTT.

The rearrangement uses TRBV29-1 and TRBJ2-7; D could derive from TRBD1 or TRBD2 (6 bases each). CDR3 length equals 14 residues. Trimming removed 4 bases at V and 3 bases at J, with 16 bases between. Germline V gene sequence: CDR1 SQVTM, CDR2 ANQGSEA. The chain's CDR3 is CSVVSGAGGYEQYF. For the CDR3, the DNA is TGCAGCGTTGTGTCGGGGGCAGGAGGCTACGAGCAGTACTTC.

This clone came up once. This CDR3 reads CASSPLSDSMLTDTQYF. DNA of the CDR3: TGTGCCAGCTCACCACTTTCGGACAGTATGCTCACAGATACGCAGTATTTT. The V and J genes are TRBV18 and TRBJ2-3; D is possibly TRBD1 (6 bases). Trimming took off 1 base at V and 2 bases at J, with 16 bases between the two ends. The CDR3 has 17 amino acids. The germline V gene has CDR1 KGHSH and CDR2 LQKENI.

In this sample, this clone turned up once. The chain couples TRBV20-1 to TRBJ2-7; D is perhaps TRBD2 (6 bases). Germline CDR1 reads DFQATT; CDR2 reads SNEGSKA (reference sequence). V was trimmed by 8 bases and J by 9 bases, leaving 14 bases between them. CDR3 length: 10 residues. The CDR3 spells CSRELTGQYF. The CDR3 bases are TGCAGTCGGGAGCTGACCGGGCAGTACTTC.

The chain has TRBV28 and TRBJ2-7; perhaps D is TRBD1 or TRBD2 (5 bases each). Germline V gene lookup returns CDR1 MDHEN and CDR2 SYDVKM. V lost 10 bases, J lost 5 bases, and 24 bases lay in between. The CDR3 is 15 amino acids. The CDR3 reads CAIQLGHIGRDEQYF. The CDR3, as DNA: TGTGCCATCCAACTAGGACACATAGGGCGCGACGAGCAGTACTTC.

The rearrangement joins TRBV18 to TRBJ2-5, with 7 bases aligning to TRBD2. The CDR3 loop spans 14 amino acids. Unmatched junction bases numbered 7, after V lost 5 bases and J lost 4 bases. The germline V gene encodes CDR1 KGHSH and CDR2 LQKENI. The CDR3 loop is CASSGPGLPETQYF. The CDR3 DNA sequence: TGTGCCAGCTCAGGGCCGGGACTACCAGAGACCCAGTACTTC.

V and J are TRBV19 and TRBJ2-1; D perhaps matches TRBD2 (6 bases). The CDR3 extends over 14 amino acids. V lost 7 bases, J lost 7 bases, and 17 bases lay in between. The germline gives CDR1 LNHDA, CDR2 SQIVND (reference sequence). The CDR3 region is CASTGDSPRNEQFF. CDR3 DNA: TGTGCCAGTACTGGGGACTCGCCGAGGAATGAGCAGTTCTTC.

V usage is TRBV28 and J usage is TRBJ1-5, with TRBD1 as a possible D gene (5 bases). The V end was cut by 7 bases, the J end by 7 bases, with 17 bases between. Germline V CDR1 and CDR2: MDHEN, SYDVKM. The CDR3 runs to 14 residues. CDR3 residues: CASTPGGGGQPQHF. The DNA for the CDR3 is TGTGCCAGCACTCCCGGGGGGGGAGGGCAGCCCCAGCATTTT.

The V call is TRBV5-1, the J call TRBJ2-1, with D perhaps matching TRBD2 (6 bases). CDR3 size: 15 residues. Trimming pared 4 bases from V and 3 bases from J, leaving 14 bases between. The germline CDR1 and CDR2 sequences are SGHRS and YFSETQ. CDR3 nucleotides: TGCGCCAGCAGCCCTAACGCGGGGCTCTACAATGAGCAGTTCTTC. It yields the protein CASSPNAGLYNEQFF.

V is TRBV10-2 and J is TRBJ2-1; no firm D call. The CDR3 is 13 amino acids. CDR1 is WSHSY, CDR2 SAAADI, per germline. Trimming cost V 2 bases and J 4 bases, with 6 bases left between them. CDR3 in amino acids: CASSENLYNEQFF. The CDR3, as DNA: TGCGCCAGCAGTGAGAATCTGTACAATGAGCAGTTCTTC.

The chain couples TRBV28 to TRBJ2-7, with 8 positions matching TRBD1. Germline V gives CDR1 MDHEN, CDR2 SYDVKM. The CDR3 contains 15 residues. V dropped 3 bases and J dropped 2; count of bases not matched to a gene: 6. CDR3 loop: CASSLTGVPTYEQYF. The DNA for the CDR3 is TGTGCCAGCAGTTTGACAGGGGTCCCGACCTACGAGCAGTACTTC.

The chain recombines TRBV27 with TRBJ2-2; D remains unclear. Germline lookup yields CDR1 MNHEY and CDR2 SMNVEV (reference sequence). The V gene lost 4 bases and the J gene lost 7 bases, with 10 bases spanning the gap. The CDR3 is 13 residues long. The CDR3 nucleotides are TGTGCCAGCAGTTCCAATTGGCTCGGGGAGCTGTTTTTT. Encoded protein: CASSSNWLGELFF.